This T cell receptor beta chain was recorded in a study of T-cell reconstitution after alpha-beta-depleted transplantation in children. A TCRbeta library incorporating unique molecular identifiers was prepared. TCRdb itself ran the PCR reads through MiXCR, one entry per CDR3 protein. The table includes about 610,000 distinct CDR3 sequences, about 10% detected once. Trimming pared 8 bases from V and 3 bases from J, leaving 20 bases between. There are 15 residues in the CDR3. From germline, CDR1 is MDHEN and CDR2 SYDVKM. The genes are TRBV28 and TRBJ2-7; D remains ambiguous. Specimen: PBMCs from the stem cell graft donor, collected from the stem cell graft. The sequence was collected from a human donor who donated a stem cell graft to a child with acute myeloid leukemia. The CDR3 sequence is CASGSPRRSFYEQYF. In DNA form, the CDR3 reads TGTGCCAGCGGGTCTCCGAGACGATCGTTCTACGAGCAGTACTTC.